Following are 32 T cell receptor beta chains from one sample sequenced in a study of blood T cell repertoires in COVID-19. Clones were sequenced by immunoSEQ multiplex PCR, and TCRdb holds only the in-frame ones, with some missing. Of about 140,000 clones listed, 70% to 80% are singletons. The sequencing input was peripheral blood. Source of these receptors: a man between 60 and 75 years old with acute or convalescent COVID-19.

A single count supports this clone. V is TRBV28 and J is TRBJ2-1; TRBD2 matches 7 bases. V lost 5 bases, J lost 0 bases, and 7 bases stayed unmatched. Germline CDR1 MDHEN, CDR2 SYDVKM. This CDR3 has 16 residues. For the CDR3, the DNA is TGTGCCAGCAGTACCCCGGGAGGAAGCTCCTACAATGAGCAGTTCTTC. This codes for CASSTPGGSSYNEQFF.

The CDR3 nucleotides are TGTGCCAGCAGTTCCGGACAGGGCTACGGTGGGGGCAATCAGCCCCAGCATTTT. This sequence encodes CASSSGQGYGGGNQPQHF. The gene calls are TRBV28 and TRBJ1-5, with TRBD1 identical over 8 bases. Germline trimming cut 4 bases from V and 2 bases from J; bases unmatched to any gene: 13. The germline gives CDR1 MDHEN, CDR2 SYDVKM. This CDR3 has 18 residues. Full variable domain (outside the CDR3, taken from reference TRBV28 and TRBJ1-5): DVKVTQSSRYLVKRTGEKVFLECVQDMDHENMFWYRQDPGLGLRLIYFSYDVKMKEKGDIPEGYSVSREKKERFSLILESASTNQTSMYLCASSSGQGYGGGNQPQHFGDGTRLSIL.

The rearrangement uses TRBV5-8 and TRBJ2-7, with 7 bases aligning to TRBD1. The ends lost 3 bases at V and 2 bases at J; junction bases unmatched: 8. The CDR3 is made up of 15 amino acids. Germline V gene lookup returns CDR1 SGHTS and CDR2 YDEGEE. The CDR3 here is CASSYRDRLPYEQYF. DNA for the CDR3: TGTGCCAGCAGCTACCGGGACAGACTTCCCTACGAGCAGTACTTC. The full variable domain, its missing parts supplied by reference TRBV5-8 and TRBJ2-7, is EAGVTQSPTHLIKTRGQQATLRCSPISGHTSVYWYQQALGLGLQFLLWYDEGEERNRGNFPPRFSGRQFPNYSSELNVNALELEDSALYLCASSYRDRLPYEQYFGPGTRLTVT.

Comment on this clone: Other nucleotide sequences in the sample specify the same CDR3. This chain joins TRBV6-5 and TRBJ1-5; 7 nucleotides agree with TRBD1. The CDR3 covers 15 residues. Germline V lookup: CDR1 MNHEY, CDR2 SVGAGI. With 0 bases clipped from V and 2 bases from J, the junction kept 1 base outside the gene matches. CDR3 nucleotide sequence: TGTGCCAGCAGTTACTCCGGACAGGGCAATCAGCCCCAGCATTTT. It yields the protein CASSYSGQGNQPQHF.

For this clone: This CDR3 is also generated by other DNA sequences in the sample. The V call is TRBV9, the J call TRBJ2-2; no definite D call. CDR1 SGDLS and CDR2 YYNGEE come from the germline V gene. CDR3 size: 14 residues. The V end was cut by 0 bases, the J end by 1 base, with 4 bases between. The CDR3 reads CASSVVGNTGELFF. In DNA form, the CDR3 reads TGTGCCAGCAGCGTAGTCGGGAACACCGGGGAGCTGTTTTTT.

The CDR3 DNA reads TGTGCCAGCAGCCAAGATGGGCGGGGATTCCCCGGGGAGCTGTTTTTT. Its translation: CASSQDGRGFPGELFF. This chain connects TRBV3-1 (or the pseudogene TRBV3-2) to TRBJ2-2; D perhaps matches TRBD2 (6 bases). The germline V and J ends were trimmed by 0 bases and 6 bases, with 14 bases remaining between them. The CDR3 sequence is 16 residues long. Germline V CDR1 and CDR2: LGHDT, YNNKEL (reference sequence).

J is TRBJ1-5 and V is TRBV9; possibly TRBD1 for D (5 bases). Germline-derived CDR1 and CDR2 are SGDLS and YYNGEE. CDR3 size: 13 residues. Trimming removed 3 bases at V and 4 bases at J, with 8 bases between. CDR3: CASSAGFNQPQHF. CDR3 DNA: TGTGCCAGCAGCGCAGGGTTTAATCAGCCCCAGCATTTT.

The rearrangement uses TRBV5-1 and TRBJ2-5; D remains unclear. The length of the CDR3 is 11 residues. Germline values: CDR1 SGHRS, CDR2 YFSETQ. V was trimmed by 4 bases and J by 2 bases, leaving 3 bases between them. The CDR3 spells CASSQQETQYF. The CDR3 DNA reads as TGCGCCAGCAGCCAACAAGAGACCCAGTACTTC. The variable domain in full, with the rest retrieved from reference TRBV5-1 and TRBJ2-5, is KAGVTQTPRYLIKTRGQQVTLSCSPISGHRSVSWYQQTPGQGLQFLFEYFSETQRNKGNFPGRFSGRQFSNSRSEMNVSTLELGDSALYLCASSQQETQYFGPGTRLLVL.

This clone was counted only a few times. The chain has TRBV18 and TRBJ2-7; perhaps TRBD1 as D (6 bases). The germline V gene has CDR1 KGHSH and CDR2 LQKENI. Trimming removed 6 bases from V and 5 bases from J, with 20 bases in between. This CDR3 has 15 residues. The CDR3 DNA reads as TGTGCCAGCTCGTCGGGTATGGGGACAATCAACGAGCAGTACTTC. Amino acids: CASSSGMGTINEQYF.

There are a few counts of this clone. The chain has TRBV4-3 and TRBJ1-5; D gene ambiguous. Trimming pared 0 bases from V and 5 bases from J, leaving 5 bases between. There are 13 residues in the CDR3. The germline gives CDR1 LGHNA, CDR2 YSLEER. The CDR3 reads CASSQDPYQPQHF. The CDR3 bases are TGCGCCAGCAGCCAAGACCCGTATCAGCCCCAGCATTTT.

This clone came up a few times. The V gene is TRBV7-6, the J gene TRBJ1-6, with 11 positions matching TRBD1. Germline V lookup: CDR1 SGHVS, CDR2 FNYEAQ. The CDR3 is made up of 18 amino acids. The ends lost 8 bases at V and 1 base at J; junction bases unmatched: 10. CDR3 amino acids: CASALEGQGGSYNSPLHF. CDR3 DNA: TGTGCCAGCGCCCTGGAGGGACAGGGGGGATCCTATAATTCACCCCTCCACTTT.

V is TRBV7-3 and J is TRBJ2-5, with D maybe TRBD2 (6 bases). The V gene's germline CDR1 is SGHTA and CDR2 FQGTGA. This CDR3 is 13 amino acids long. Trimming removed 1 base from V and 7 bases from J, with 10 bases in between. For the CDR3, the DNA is TGTGCCAGCAGCTTAATTCTGGGGGGGACCCAGTACTTC. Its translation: CASSLILGGTQYF.

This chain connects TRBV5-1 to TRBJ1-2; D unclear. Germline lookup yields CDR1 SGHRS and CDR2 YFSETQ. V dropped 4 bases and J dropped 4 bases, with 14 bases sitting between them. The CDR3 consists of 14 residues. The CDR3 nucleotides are TGCGCCAGCAGCCGGGTCCTACGTAGCTATGGCTACACCTTC. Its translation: CASSRVLRSYGYTF.

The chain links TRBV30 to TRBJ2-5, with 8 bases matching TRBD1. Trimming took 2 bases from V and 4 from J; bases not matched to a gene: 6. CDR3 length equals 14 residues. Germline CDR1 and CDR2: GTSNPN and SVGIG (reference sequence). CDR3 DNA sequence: TGTGCCTGGAGTCAGGGGGCAGACAGAGAGACCCAGTACTTC. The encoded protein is CAWSQGADRETQYF.

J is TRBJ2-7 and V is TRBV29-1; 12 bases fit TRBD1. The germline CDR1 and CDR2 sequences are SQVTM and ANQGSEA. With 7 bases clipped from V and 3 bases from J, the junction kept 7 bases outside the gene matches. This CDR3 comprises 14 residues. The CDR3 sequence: CSARDRGPHYEQYF. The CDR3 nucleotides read TGCAGCGCTCGGGACAGGGGGCCACACTACGAGCAGTACTTC.

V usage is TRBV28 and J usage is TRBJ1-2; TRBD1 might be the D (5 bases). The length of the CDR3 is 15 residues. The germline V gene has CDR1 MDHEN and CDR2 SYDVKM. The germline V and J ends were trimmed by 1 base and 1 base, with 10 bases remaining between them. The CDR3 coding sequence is TGTGCCAGCAGTTTATCCGGGGGGAATAACTATGGCTACACCTTC. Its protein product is CASSLSGGNNYGYTF.

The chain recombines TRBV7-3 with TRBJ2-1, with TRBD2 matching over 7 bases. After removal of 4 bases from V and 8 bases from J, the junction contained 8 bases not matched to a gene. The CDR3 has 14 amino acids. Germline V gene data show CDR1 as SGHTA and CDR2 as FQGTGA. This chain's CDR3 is CASSYSSGNDEQFF. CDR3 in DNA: TGTGCCAGCAGCTACTCCAGCGGGAACGATGAGCAGTTCTTC.

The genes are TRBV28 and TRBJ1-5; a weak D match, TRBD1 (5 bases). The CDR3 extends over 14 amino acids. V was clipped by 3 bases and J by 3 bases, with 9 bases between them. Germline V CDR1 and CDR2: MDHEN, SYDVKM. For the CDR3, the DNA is TGTGCCAGCAGTTTTGGAGGGGTCAATCAGCCCCAGCATTTT. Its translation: CASSFGGVNQPQHF.

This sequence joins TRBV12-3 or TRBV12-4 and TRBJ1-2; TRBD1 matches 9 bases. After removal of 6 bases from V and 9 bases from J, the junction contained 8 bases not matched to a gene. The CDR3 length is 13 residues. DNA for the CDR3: TGTGCCAGCAGGAAACAGGGGGCCGAAAGCTACACCTTC. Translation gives CASRKQGAESYTF.

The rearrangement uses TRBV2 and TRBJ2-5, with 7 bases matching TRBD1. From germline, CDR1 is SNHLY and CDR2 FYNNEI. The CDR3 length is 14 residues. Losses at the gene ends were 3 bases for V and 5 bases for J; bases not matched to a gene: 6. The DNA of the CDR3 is TGTGCCAGCAGTGATCCAGGGGGTAGGGAGACCCAGTACTTC. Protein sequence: CASSDPGGRETQYF.

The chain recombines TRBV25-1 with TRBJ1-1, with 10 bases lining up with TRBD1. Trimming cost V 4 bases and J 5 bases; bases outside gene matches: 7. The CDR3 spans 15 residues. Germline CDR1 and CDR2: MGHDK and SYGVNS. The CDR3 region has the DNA TGTGCCAGCAGTGGTCGGACAGGGGGGGGAACTGAAGCTTTCTTT. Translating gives CASSGRTGGGTEAFF. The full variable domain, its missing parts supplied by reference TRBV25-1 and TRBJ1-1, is EADIYQTPRYLVIGTGKKITLECSQTMGHDKMYWYQQDPGMELHLIHYSYGVNSTEKGDLSSESTVSRIRTEHFPLTLESARPSHTSQYLCASSGRTGGGTEAFFGQGTRLTVV.

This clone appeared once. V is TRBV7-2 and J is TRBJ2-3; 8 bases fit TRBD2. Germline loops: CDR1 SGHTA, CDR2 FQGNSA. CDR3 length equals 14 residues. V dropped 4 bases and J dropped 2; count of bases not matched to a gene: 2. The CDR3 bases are TGTGCCAGCAGCTCACTAGCGGTCACAGATACGCAGTATTTT. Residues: CASSSLAVTDTQYF.

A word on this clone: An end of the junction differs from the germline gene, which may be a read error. The CDR3 coding sequence is TGTGCTAGCAGCTCGACAGGGGGAAGCGAGACCCAGTACTTC. Translated: CASSSTGGSETQYF. This chain links TRBV7-7 with TRBJ2-5; 9 nucleotides align to TRBD1. CDR3 length: 14 residues. Germline V gene sequence: CDR1 SSHAT, CDR2 FNYEAQ (reference sequence).

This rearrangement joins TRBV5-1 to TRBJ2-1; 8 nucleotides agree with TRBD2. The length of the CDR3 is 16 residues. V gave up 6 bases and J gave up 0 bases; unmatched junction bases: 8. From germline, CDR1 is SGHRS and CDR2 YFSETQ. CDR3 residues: CASNSVSGSSYNEQFF. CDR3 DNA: TGCGCCAGCAATAGTGTGAGCGGGAGCTCCTACAATGAGCAGTTCTTC.

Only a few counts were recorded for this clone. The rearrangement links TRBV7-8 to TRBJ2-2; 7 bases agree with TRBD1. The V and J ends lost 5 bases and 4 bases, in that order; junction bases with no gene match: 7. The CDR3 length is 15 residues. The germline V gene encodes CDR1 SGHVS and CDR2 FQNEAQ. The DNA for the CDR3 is TGTGCCAGCAGCCCCCGGGCAGGGGGCACCGGGGAGCTGTTTTTT. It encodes CASSPRAGGTGELFF.

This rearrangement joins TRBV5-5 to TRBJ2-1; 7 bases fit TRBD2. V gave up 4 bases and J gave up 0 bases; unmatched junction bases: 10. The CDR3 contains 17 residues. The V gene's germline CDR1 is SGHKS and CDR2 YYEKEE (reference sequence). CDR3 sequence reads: CASSLGLAVSSYNEQFF. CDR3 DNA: TGTGCCAGCAGCCTGGGCCTAGCGGTAAGCTCCTACAATGAGCAGTTCTTC.

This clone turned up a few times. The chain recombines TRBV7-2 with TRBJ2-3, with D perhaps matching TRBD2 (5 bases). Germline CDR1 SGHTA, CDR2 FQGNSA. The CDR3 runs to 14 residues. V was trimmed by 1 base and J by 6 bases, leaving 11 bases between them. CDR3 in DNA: TGTGCCAGCAGCTTAGGGGGTCCGGGGGATACGCAGTATTTT. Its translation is CASSLGGPGDTQYF.

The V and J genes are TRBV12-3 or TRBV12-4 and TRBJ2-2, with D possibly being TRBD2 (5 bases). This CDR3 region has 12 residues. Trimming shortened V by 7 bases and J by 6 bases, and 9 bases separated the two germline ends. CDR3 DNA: TGTGCCAGCACCCGACTATCCGGGGAGCTGTTTTTT. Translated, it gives CASTRLSGELFF.

CDR3 bases: TGTGCCAGCAGCCAAGAGAACAGGGGGAACTATGGCTACACCTTC. It yields the protein CASSQENRGNYGYTF. The J gene is TRBJ1-2, the V gene TRBV3-1 (or the pseudogene TRBV3-2), with 8 bases lining up with TRBD1. The V and J ends lost 0 bases and 2 bases, in that order; junction bases with no gene match: 2. CDR1 and CDR2 from the germline V gene are LGHDT and YNNKEL (reference sequence). The length of the CDR3 is 15 residues.

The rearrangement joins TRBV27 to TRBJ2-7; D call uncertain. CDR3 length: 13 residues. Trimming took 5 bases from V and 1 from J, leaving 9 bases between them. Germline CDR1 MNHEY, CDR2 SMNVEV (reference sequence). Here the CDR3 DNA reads TGTGCCAGCAGTCTAGACCCTTCCTACGAGCAGTACTTC. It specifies CASSLDPSYEQYF.

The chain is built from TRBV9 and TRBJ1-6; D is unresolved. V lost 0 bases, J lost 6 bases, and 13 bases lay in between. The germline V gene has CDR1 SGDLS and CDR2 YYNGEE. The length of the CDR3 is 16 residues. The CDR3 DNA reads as TGTGCCAGCAGCGTAGGTCCGAGGGTACTTAATTCACCCCTCCACTTT. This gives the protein CASSVGPRVLNSPLHF.

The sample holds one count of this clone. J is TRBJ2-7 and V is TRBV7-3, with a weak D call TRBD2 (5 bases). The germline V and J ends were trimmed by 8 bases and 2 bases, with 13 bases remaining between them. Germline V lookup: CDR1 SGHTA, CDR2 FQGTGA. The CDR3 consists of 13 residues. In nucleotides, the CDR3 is TGTGCCAGCGCAGCGGATCACCCCTACGAGCAGTACTTC. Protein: CASAADHPYEQYF.